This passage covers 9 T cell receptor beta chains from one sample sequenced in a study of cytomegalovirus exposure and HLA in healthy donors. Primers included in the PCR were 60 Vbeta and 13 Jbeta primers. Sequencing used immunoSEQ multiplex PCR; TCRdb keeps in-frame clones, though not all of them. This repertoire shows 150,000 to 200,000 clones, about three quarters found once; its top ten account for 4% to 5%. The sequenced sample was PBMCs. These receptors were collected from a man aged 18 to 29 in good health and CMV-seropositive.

CDR3 sequence: CASSERARGANVLTF. For the CDR3, the DNA is TGTGCCAGCAGTGAGAGGGCTCGAGGGGCCAACGTCCTGACTTTC. The chain links TRBV2 to TRBJ2-6; D perhaps matches TRBD2 (5 bases). Germline V gene sequence: CDR1 SNHLY, CDR2 FYNNEI. Between the trimmed V and J ends, which lost 3 bases and 4 bases, there was a span of 10 bases. The CDR3 runs 15 residues.

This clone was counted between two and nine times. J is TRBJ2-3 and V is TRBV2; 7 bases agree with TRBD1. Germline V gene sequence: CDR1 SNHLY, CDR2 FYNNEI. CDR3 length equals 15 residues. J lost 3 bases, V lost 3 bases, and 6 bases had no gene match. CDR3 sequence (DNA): TGTGCCAGCAGTGATCAGGGGGTTAAAACAGATACGCAGTATTTT. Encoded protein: CASSDQGVKTDTQYF. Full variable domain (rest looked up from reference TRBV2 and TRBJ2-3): EPEVTQTPSHQVTQMGQEVILRCVPISNHLYFYWYRQILGQKVEFLVSFYNNEISEKSEIFDDQFSVERPDGSNFTLKIRSTKLEDSAMYFCASSDQGVKTDTQYFGPGTRLTVL.

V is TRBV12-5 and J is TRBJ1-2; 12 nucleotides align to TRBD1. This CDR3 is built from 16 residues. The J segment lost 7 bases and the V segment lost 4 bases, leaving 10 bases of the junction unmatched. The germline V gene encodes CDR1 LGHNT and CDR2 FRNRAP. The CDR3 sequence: CASGSWDRGPRGGYTF. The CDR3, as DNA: TGTGCTAGTGGTTCTTGGGACAGGGGGCCTCGGGGTGGCTACACCTTC.

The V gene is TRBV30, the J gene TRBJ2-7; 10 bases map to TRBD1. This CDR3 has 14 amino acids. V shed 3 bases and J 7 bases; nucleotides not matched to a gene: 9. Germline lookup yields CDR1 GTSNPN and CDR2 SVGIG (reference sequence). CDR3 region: CAWSATGTGDEQYV. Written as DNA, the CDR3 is TGTGCCTGGAGCGCCACCGGGACAGGGGATGAGCAGTACGTC.

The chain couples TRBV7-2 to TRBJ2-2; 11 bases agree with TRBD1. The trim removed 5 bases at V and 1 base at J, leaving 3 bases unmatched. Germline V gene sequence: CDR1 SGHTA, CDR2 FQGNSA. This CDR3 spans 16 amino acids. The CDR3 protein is CASSPGTGGNTGELFF. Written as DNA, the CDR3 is TGTGCCAGCAGCCCGGGGACAGGGGGGAACACCGGGGAGCTGTTTTTT.

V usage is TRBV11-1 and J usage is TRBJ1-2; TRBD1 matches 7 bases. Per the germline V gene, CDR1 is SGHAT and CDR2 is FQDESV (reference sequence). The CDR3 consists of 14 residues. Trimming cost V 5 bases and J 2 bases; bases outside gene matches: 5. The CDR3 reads CASSPKGQNYGYTF. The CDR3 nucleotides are TGTGCCAGCAGCCCTAAGGGACAGAACTATGGCTACACCTTC.

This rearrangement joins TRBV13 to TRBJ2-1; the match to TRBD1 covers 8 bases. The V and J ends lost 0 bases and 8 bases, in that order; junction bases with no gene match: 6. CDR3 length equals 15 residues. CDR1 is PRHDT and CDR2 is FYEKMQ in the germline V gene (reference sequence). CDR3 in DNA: TGTGCCAGCAGCTTAGGCCCCGGGACAGGTGATGAGCAGTTCTTC. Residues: CASSLGPGTGDEQFF.

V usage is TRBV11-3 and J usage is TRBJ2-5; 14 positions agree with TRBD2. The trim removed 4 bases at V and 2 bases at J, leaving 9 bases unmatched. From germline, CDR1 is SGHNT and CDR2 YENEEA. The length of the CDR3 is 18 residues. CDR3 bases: TGTGCCAGCAGCTCCCTCGGGACTAGCGGGAGCCCTCAAGAGACCCAGTACTTC. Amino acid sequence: CASSSLGTSGSPQETQYF.

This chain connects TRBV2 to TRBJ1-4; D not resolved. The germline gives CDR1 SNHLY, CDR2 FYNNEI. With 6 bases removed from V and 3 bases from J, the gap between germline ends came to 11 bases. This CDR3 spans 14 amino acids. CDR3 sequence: CASRYGGANEKLFF. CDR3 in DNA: TGTGCCAGCAGATACGGCGGAGCTAATGAAAAACTGTTTTTT.